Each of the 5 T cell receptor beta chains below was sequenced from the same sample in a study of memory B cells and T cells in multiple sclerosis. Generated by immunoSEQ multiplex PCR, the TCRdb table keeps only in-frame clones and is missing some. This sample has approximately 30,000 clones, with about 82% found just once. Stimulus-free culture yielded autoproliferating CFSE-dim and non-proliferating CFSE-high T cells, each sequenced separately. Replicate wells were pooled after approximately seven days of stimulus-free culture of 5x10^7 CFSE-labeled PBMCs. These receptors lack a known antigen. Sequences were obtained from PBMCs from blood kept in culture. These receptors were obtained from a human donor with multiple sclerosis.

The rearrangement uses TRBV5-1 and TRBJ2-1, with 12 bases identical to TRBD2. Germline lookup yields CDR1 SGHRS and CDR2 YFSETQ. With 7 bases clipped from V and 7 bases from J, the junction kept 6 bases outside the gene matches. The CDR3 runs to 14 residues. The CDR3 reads CASSSGGAGNEQFF. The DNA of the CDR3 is TGCGCCAGCTCTAGCGGGGGGGCGGGTAATGAGCAGTTCTTC.

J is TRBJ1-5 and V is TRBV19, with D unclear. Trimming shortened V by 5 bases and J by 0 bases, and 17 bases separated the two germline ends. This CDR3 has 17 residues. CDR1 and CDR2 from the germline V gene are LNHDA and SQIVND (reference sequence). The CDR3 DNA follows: TGTGCCAGTAGTCAAGGACGGAATTTGGATAGCAATCAGCCCCAGCATTTT. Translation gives CASSQGRNLDSNQPQHF. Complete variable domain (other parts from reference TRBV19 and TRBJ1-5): DGGITQSPKYLFRKEGQNVTLSCEQNLNHDAMYWYRQDPGQGLRLIYYSQIVNDFQKGDIAEGYSVSREKKESFPLTVTSAQKNPTAFYLCASSQGRNLDSNQPQHFGDGTRLSIL.

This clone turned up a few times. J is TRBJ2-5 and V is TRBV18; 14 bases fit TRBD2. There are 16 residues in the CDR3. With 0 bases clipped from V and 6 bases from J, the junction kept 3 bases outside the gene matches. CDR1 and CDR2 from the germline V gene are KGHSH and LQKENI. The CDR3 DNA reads TGTGCCAGCTCACCACCGGGACTAGCGGGAGTAAAGACCCAGTACTTC. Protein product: CASSPPGLAGVKTQYF. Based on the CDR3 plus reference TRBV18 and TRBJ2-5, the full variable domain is NAGVMQNPRHLVRRRGQEARLRCSPMKGHSHVYWYRQLPEEGLKFMVYLQKENIIDESGMPKERFSAEFPKEGPSILRIQQVVRGDSAAYFCASSPPGLAGVKTQYFGPGTRLLVL.

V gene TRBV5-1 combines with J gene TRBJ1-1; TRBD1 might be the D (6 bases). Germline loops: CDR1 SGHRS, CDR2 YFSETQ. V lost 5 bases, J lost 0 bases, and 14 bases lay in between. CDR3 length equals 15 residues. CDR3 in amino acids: CASSSDSTMNTEAFF. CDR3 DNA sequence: TGCGCCAGCAGTTCGGACAGTACAATGAACACTGAAGCTTTCTTT.

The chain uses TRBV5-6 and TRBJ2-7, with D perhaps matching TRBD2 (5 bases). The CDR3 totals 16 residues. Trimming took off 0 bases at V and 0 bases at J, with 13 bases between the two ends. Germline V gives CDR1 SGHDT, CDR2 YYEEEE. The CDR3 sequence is CASSLARGSLSYEQYF. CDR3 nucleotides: TGTGCCAGCAGCTTGGCCCGGGGTTCCCTCTCCTACGAGCAGTACTTC.